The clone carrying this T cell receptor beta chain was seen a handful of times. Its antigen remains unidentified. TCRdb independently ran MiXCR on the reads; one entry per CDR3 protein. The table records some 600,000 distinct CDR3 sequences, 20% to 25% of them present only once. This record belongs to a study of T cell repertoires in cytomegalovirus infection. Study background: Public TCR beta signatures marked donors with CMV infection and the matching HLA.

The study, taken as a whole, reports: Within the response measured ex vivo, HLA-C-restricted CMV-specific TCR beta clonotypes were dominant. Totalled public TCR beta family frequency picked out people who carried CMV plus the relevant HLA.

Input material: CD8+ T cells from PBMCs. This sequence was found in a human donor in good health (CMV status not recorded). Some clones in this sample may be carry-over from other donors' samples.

The CDR3 here is CSARDFSWGENTEAFF. CDR3 in DNA: TGCAGTGCTAGAGATTTTAGTTGGGGCGAGAACACTGAAGCTTTCTTT. The chain joins TRBV20-1 to TRBJ1-1, with a weak D call TRBD1 (5 bases). V lost 0 bases and J 1 base, leaving 15 bases between the germline ends. The CDR3 runs 16 residues. Germline V gene lookup returns CDR1 DFQATT and CDR2 SNEGSKA (reference sequence).